This T cell receptor (beta chain) was sequenced for a study of T cell responses to AZD1222 COVID-19 vaccine. On the study more broadly: Recipients boosted at about 4 weeks or about 12 weeks are pooled.

Sequencing was performed with immunoSEQ multiplex PCR; in TCRdb, only in-frame clones are kept and a portion is missing. The sample shows 70,000 to 90,000 clones, more than 70% of them seen only once. This clone appeared a single time. What it binds is unknown. General study results and limits: Recipients of AZD1222 seropositive at baseline numbered only five or six. Donors were chiefly white British, with a greater number of females, and clonal diversity was perhaps underestimated. Unmutated variant regions are reportedly targeted by nearly half of spike-specific TCRs.

Between the trimmed V and J ends, which lost 5 bases and 3 bases, there was a span of 10 bases. CDR3 size: 14 residues. Germline-derived CDR1 and CDR2 are SEHNR and FQNEAQ (reference sequence). This sequence was found in an adult in good health. This material consisted of peripheral blood, taken on day 0 of AZD1222 vaccination. This rearrangement joins TRBV7-9 to TRBJ2-2; D is unclear. The CDR3: CASSPRADTGELFF. CDR3 nucleotides: TGTGCCAGCAGCCCCCGGGCCGACACCGGGGAGCTGTTTTTT.